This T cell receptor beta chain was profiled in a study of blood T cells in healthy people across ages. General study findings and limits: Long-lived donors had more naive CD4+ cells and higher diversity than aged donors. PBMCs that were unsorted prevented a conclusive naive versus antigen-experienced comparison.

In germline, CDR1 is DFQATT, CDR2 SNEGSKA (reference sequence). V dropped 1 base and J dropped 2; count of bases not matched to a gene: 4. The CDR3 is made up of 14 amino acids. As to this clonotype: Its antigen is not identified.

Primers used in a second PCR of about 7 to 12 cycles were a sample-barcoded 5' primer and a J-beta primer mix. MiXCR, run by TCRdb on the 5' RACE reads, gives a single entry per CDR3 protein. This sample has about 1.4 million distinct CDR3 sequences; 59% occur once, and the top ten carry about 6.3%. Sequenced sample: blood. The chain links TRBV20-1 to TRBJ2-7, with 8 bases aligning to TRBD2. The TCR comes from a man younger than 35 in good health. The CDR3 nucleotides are TGCAGTGCTAGAGGGGCGGGAGGCGCCTACGAGCAGTACTTC. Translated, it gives CSARGAGGAYEQYF.